This T cell receptor (beta chain) was identified during a study of a mutant IDH1 vaccine in newly diagnosed glioma. Time point defined: week 11, during vaccination. One vaccine dose held 300 ug of mutant IDH1 20-mer peptide and came with topical imiquimod. Sequencing used immunoSEQ multiplex PCR; TCRdb keeps in-frame clones, though not all of them. Of about 120,000 clones in the sample, approximately 87% were seen once. For this clone: What it recognizes is unknown.

Germline assignment: CDR1 MNHEY and CDR2 SVGAGI. The CDR3 covers 15 residues. Trimming pared 2 bases from V and 6 bases from J, leaving 15 bases between. The sequences come from PBMCs, collected from a glioma patient whose treatment included an IDH1 peptide vaccine. The rearrangement uses TRBV6-5 and TRBJ2-3; D is ambiguous. The clonotype comes from a woman aged 45-65 years with glioma. The CDR3 DNA follows: TGTGCCAGCAGTTACCATCCCTCCAGGAGCGATACGCAGTATTTT. This encodes CASSYHPSRSDTQYF.